This T cell receptor beta chain was sequenced for a study of identifying expanded T cells in peripheral blood. No infections or other immune events were documented during collection. The germline gives CDR1 MDHEN, CDR2 SYDVKM. The ends were cut back, 5 bases at V and 6 bases at J, with 17 bases in the middle. CDR3 size: 15 residues. Profiled with immunoSEQ multiplex PCR; TCRdb holds only in-frame clones, not every one. The sample includes tens of thousands of clones, 88% of them seen just once. Broader study findings: Variance in clone template counts between approximately two-week samples significantly increased with total template count across all healthy donors.

A note on this clone: The antigen is not known.

The chain employs TRBV28 and TRBJ1-5; TRBD1 might be the D (6 bases). Sequenced material: blood. The clonotype originates from a person between 18 and 75 years old in good health. CDR3 sequence: CASSTSQGRVQPQHF. Written as DNA, the CDR3 is TGTGCCAGCAGTACTTCACAGGGACGGGTTCAGCCCCAGCATTTT.